This entry concerns a single T cell receptor (beta chain). This clonotype was observed a few times. Its antigen is still unknown. Base qualities are not provided; no much larger clone lies one nucleotide away. At the junction V is shortened by 0 bases and J by 5 bases, with 13 bases in between. The CDR3, from cysteine to phenylalanine, totals 15 residues. Solely the CDR3 DNA is kept, with 45 bases framed from the first base. CDR1 and CDR2 are drawn from the germline V gene: LGHNT, FRNRAP. The data belong to a study of T cells after yellow fever vaccination (dated by TCRdb to the late 2010s). Regarding the complete study: The SMART-Seq v4 Ultra Low Input RNA kit was used to prepare libraries from fractions with low cell numbers. To track T-cell clones before and after primary and booster YFV17D yellow fever vaccination, bulk TCR alpha and beta repertoires were sequenced longitudinally. The cohort comprised two healthy male donors, one aged 18 to 30 and one aged 30 to 39 years. Bulk PBMC replicates and cell subsets were isolated from blood drawn at multiple timepoints before and after both primary and secondary immunization.

Paper-wide results and their limitations: The secondary T-cell response was found to be weaker but faster than the primary response, with a peak reached on day 5 rather than on day 15. Because only two donors were included in the study, the extent to which the findings can be generalized is limited. Most clones expanded after primary vaccination were re-detected after the booster (almost 97% of CD4 and approximately 89% of CD8), suggesting broad memory maintenance. A small share of clonotypes occurred in both CD4 and CD8 compartments, likely arising from convergent recombination. Because abundant contaminating clonotypes from the bulk population could be contained in FACS-sorted repertoires, computational filtering was required.

The sample's treatment or condition label, decoded: live attenuated yellow fever vaccine strain. A standard Ficoll-Paque protocol was used to isolate PBMCs from peripheral blood. CD4 and CD8 T-cell fractions were isolated with Dynabeads CD4 and CD8 positive selection kits. TriZol was used to extract RNA from bulk PBMCs, from CD4 and CD8 fractions, and from dextramer-positive and dextramer-negative fractions. The listed sequencing device is Illumina NovaSeq 6000. TCR cDNA was synthesized by 5'RACE template switching, through which a universal primer site and unique molecular identifiers were introduced. Priming of cDNA synthesis was performed from both the TCR alpha and TCR beta constant segments. Library amplification used two PCR steps, and the second PCR step added sample barcodes and sequencing adapters. Sequencing of the libraries was done on either Illumina HiSeq 2500 (2x100 bp) or NovaSeq (2x150 bp). Per the authors' processing: MIGEC handled demultiplexing of reads and collapsing into UMI consensus sequences, while MiXCR performed V(D)J alignment. Clonotypes responding to the vaccine were identified with edgeR on replicate PBMC samples, with the criteria of FDR below 0.01 and a log2 fold change above 5 up to day 15. Bulk clonotypes were assigned CD4 or CD8 identity according to which sequenced CD4 or CD8 repertoire held them at higher abundance. Using fastp trimming at Q25 and MiXCR clonotype assembly, TCRdb reanalyzed the public sequencing data and kept in-frame beta chains. Each record represents a unique CDR3 protein, reported with the most common genes and DNA among its rows. TCRdb's processing, not the authors', yielded these V and J calls. This sample has 150,000 to 200,000 distinct CDR3 sequences in its table, and around 8.5% of those were observed once. The ten largest clonotypes hold roughly a third of the sample.

This chain is built from TRBV12-5 and TRBJ1-1, and possibly TRBD1, on 5 matching bases. The source material was CD8+ T cells sorted from PBMCs, sampled 45 days after the yellow fever booster vaccination. The TCR originated in a man aged 18-30 years who received the YFV17D yellow fever vaccine. The DNA reads TGTGCTAGTGGTTTGGTACCGACAGTGGGGACTGAAGCTTTCTTT. This sequence encodes CASGLVPTVGTEAFF.